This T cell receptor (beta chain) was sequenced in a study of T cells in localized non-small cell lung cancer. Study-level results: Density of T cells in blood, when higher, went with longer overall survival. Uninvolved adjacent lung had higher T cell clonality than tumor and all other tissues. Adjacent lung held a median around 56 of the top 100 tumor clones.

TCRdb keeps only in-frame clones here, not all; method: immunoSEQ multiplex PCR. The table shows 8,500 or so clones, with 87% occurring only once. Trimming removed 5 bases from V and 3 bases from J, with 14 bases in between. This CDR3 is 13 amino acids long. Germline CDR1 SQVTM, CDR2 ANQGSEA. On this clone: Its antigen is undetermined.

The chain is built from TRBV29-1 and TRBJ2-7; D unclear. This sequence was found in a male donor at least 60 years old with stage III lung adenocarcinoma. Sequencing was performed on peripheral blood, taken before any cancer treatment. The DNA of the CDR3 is TGCAGCGTTTTCCAGGCACCGGGCTACGAGCAGTACTTC. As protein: CSVFQAPGYEQYF.